The present T cell receptor (beta chain) was sequenced within a study of human T cells and chemical hapten exposure. Study conclusions and caveats: The donors suffered from alopecia, so their immune response may not match that of healthy people. Sensitizing with DPC caused no change in TCRs above 1 in 1000 frequency.

V dropped 0 bases and J dropped 7 bases, with 22 bases sitting between them. The germline gives CDR1 MNHNS, CDR2 SASEGT. The CDR3 contains 18 residues. Separate cDNA molecules received unique molecular identifiers, which the library attached to them. TCRdb recomputed calls from the RACE reads with MiXCR, one row per CDR3 protein. The table shows 62,000 or so distinct CDR3 sequences, with approximately 9.9% occurring only once. Sample time point: pre-sensitization, week 0. Described treatment: therapeutic diphenylcyclopropenone sensitization with weekly scalp DPC. About this clonotype itself: The antigen is undetermined.

Material: whole blood, obtained in connection with sensitization to the hapten diphenylcyclopropenone (DPC). The V call is TRBV6-1, the J call TRBJ2-4; TRBD2 is a possible D gene (5 bases). The TCR comes from a woman aged 50 to 65 with alopecia areata. Some clones in this sample may be carry-over from other donors' samples. The CDR3 protein is CASSEAPLSGSPYNIQYF. The CDR3 coding sequence is TGTGCCAGCAGTGAAGCGCCCCTGAGCGGAAGCCCCTACAACATTCAGTACTTC.